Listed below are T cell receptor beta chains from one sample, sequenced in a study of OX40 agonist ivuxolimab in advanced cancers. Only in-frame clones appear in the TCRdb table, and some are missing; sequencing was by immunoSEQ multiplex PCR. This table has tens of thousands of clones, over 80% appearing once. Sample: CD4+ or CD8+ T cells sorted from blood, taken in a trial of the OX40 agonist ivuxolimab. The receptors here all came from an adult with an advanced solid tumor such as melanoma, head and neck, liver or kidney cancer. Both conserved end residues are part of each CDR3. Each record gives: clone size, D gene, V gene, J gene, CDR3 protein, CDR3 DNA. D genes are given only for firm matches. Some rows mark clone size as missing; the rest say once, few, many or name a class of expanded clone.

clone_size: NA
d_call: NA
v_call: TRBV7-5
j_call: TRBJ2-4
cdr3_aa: CARKPGPGSHF
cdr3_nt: TGTGCCAGAAAACCCGGTCCGGGTAGCCACTTC

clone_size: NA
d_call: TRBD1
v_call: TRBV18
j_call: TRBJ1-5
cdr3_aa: CASSSGTGGNQPQHF
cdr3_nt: TGTGCCAGCTCAAGCGGGACAGGTGGCAATCAGCCCCAGCATTTT

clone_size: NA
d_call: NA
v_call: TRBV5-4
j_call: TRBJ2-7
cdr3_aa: CASSSDPETYEQYF
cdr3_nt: TGTGCCAGCAGCTCCGACCCAGAGACCTACGAGCAGTACTTC

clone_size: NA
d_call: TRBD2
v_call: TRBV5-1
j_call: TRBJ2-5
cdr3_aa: CASSLRTSGGQETQYF
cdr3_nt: TGCGCCAGCAGCTTGAGGACTAGCGGGGGGCAAGAGACCCAGTACTTC

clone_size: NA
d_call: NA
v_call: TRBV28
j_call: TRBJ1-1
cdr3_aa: CASRGSGTEAFF
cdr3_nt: TGTGCCAGCAGGGGGTCGGGCACTGAAGCTTTCTTT

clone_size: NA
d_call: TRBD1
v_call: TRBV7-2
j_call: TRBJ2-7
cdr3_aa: CASSSTGVEQYF
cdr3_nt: TGTGCCAGCAGCTCCACAGGGGTGGAGCAGTACTTC

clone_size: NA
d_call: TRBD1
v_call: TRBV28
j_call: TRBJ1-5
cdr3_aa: CASRVTGTGGLVGQPQHF
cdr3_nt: TGTGCCAGCAGAGTTACAGGGACAGGGGGTTTAGTAGGCCAGCCCCAGCATTTT

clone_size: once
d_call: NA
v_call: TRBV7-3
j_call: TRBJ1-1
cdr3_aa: CASSLISGVNTEAFF
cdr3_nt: TGTGCCAGCAGCTTAATAAGCGGGGTGAACACTGAAGCTTTCTTT

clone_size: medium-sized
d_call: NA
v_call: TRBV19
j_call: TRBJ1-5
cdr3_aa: CASSIGANQPQHF
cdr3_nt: TGTGCCAGTAGTATAGGGGCCAATCAGCCCCAGCATTTT

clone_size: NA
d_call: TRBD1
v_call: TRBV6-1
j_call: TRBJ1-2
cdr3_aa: CASSVARDRVQGYTF
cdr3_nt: TGTGCCAGCAGTGTCGCCCGGGACAGGGTTCAAGGCTACACCTTC

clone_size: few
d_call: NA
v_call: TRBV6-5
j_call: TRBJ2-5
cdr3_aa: CASSYSFGPETQYF
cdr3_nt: TGTGCCAGCAGTTACTCGTTTGGGCCGGAGACCCAGTACTTC

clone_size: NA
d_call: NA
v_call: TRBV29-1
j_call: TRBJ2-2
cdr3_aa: CSTRTLSTGELFF
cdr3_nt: TGCAGCACCCGGACCCTGTCCACCGGGGAGCTGTTTTTT

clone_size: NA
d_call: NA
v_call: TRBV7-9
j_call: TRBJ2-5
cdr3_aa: CASSFEGETQYF
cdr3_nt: TGTGCCAGCAGCTTTGAGGGGGAGACCCAGTACTTC

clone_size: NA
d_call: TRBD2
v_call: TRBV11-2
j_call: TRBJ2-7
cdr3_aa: CASSLTSGTYEQYF
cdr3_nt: TGTGCCAGCAGCTTGACTAGCGGGACGTACGAGCAGTACTTC

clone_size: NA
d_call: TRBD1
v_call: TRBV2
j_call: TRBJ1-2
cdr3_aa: CASRGQGPPGGYTF
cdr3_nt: TGTGCCAGCAGAGGACAGGGGCCGCCAGGTGGCTACACCTTC

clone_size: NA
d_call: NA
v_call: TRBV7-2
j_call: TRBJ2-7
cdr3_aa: CASSLKRSYEQYF
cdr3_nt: TGTGCCAGCAGCTTAAAGCGGTCCTACGAGCAGTACTTC

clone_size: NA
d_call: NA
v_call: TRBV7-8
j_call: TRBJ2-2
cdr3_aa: CASSTKANTGELFF
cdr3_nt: TGTGCCAGCAGCACGAAGGCGAACACCGGGGAGCTGTTTTTT

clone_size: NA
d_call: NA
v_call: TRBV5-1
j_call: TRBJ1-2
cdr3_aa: CASSRGPGNYGYTF
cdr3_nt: TGCGCCAGCAGCCGTGGTCCGGGGAACTATGGCTACACCTTC

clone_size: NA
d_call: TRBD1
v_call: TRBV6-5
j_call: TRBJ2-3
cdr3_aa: CASRNRGVATQYF
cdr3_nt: TGTGCCAGCAGAAACAGGGGTGTTGCTACGCAGTATTTT

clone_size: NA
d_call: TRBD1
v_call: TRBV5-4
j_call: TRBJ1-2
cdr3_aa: CASSPGTGATDFGYGYTF
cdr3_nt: TGTGCCAGCAGCCCTGGGACAGGGGCGACGGATTTTGGATATGGCTACACCTTC

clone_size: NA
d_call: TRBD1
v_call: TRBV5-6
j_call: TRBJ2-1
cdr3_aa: CASTQGGNEQFF
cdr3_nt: TGTGCCAGTACACAGGGGGGAAATGAGCAGTTCTTC

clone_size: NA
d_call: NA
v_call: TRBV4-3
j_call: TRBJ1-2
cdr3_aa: CASSQNLNYGYTF
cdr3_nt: TGCGCCAGCAGCCAGAATCTTAACTATGGCTACACCTTC

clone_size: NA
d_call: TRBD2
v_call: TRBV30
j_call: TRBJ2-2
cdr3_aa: CAWGLGLASGELFF
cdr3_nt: TGTGCCTGGGGATTGGGACTAGCTTCCGGGGAGCTGTTTTTT

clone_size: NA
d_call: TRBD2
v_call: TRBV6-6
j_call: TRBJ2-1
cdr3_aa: CASSYSRLAGAYEQFF
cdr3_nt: TGTGCCAGCAGTTACTCGCGCCTAGCGGGAGCTTATGAGCAGTTCTTC

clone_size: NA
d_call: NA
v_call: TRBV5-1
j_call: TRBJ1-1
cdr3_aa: CASSPRGNTEAFF
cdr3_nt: TGCGCCAGCAGCCCCAGGGGGAACACTGAAGCTTTCTTT

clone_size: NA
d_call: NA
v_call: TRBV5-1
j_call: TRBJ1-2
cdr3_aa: CASSLGGQSYGYTF
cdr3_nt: TGCGCCAGCAGCTTGGGTGGACAGTCCTATGGCTACACCTTC

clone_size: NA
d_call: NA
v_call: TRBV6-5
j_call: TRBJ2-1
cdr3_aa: CASSYRLHNEQFF
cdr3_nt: TGTGCCAGCAGTTACCGCCTACACAATGAGCAGTTCTTC

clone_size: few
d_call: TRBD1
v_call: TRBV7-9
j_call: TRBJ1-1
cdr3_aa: CASSLGGQGATEAFF
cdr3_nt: TGTGCCAGCAGCTTAGGAGGACAGGGGGCAACTGAAGCTTTCTTT

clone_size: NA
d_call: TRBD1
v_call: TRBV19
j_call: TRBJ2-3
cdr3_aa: CASRSDRGGDTQYF
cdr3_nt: TGTGCCAGTAGATCGGACAGGGGGGGAGATACGCAGTATTTT

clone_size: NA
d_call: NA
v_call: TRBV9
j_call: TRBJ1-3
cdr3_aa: CASSLATSGNTIYF
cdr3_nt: TGTGCCAGCAGCTTAGCTACCTCTGGAAACACCATATATTTT

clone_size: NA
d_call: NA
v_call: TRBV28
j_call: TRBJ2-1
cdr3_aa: CASSLFGGGGDNEQFF
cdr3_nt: TGTGCCAGCAGTTTATTTGGCGGGGGCGGGGACAATGAGCAGTTCTTC

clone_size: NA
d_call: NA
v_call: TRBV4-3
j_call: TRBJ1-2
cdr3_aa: CASSQDPPRQVNYGYTF
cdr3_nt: TGCGCCAGCAGCCAAGATCCCCCCAGGCAGGTTAACTATGGCTACACCTTC